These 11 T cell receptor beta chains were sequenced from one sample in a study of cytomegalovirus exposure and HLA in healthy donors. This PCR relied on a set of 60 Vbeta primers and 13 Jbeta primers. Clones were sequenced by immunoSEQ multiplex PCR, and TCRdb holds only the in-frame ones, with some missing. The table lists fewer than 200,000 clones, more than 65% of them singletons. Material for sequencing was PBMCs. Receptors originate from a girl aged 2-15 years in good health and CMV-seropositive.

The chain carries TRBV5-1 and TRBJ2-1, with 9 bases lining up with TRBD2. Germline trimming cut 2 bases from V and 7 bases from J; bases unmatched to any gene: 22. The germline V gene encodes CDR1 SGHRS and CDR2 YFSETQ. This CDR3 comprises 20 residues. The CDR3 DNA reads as TGCGCCAGCAGCTTCTTCCGCGGGAGGGCCATCGGTCCTATAATGAATGAGCAGTTCTTC. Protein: CASSFFRGRAIGPIMNEQFF.

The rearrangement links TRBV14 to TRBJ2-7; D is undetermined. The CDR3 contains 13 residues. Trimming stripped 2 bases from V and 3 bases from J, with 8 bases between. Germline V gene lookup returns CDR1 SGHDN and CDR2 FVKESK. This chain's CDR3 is CASSQLAVYEQYF. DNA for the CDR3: TGTGCCAGCAGCCAACTCGCGGTCTACGAGCAGTACTTC.

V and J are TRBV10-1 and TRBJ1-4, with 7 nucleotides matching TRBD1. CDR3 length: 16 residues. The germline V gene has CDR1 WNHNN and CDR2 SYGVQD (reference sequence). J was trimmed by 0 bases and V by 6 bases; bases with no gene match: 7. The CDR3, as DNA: TGCGCCAGCAGGACCGGGACAGACCCAACTAATGAAAAACTGTTTTTT. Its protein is CASRTGTDPTNEKLFF.

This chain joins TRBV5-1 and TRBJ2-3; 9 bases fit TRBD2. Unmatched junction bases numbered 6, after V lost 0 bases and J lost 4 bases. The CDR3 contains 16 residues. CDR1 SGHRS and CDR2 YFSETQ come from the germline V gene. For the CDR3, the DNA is TGCGCCAGCAGCTTGGCCCTAGCGGGACGGGCAGATACGCAGTATTTT. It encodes CASSLALAGRADTQYF.

In nucleotides, the CDR3 is TGTGCCACCAGCAGAGAGCTCCCTAGCGGGAGGAGGCCCGGGGAGCTGTTTTTT. It translates to CATSRELPSGRRPGELFF. The rearrangement joins TRBV15 to TRBJ2-2; TRBD2 aligns across 11 bases. The CDR3 contains 18 residues. V lost 0 bases, J lost 6 bases, and 9 bases stayed unmatched. Germline V CDR1 and CDR2: LNHNV, YYDKDF (reference sequence).

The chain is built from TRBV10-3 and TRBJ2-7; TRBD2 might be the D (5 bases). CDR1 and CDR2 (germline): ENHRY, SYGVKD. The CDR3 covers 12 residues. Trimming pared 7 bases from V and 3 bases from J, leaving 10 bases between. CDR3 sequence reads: CAITGMGYEQYF. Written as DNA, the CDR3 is TGTGCCATCACGGGGATGGGCTACGAGCAGTACTTC.

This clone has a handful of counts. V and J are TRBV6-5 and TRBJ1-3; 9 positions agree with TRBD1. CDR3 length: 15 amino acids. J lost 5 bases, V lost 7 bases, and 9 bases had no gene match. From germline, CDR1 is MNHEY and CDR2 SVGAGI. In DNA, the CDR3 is TGTGCCAGCACCCACAGGGGACAGGGCAGAAACACCATATATTTT. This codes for CASTHRGQGRNTIYF.

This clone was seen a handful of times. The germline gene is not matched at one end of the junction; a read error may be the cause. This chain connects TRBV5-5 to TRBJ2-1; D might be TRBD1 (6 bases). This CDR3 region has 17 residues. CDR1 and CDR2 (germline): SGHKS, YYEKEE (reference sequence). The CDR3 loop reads CASSNRDTRTSFNEQFF. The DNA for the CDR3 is TGTGCCAGCAGCAACCGGGACACTAGGACGTCCTTCAATGAGCAGTTCTTC. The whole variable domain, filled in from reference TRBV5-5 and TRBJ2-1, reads DAGVTQSPTHLIKTRGQQVTLRCSPISGHKSVSWYQQVLGQGPQFIFQYYEKEERGRGNFPDRFSARQFPNYSSELNVNALLLGDSALYLCASSNRDTRTSFNEQFFGPGTRLTVL.

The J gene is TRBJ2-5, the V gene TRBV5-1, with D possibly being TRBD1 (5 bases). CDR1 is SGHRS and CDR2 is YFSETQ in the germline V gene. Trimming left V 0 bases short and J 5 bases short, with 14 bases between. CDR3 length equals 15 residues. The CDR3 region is CASSLERTRAETQYF. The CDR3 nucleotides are TGCGCCAGCAGCTTGGAACGTACCAGGGCCGAGACCCAGTACTTC.

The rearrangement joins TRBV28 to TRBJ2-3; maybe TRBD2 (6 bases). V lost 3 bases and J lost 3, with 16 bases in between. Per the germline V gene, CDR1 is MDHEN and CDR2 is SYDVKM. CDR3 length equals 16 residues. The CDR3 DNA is TGTGCCAGCAGTTTGGGTGTAGGAGGGCCGACAGATACGCAGTATTTT. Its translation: CASSLGVGGPTDTQYF.

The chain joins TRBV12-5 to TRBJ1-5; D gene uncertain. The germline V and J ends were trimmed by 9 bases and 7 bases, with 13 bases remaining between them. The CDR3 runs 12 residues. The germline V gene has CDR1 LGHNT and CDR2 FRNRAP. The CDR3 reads CASSPLEQPQHF. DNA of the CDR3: TGTGCTAGCTCCCCACTGGAGCAGCCCCAGCATTTT.